The 10 T cell receptor beta chains reported below all come from one sample, sequenced in a study of CD8 T cells in ankylosing spondylitis. A single record per CDR3 protein comes from TCRdb applying MiXCR to the 5' RACE reads. Among over 150,000 distinct CDR3 sequences listed, 15% to 20% were seen once. The sample taken for sequencing was blood, either unsorted or a sorted T cell fraction (not recorded which). The receptor source for this set is a male donor under 30 with ankylosing spondylitis or in good health (not recorded which).

This clonotype was seen ten or more times. The chain carries TRBV20-1 and TRBJ2-1; no firm D call. The germline V and J ends were trimmed by 3 bases and 8 bases, with 17 bases remaining between them. CDR1 DFQATT and CDR2 SNEGSKA come from the germline V gene (reference sequence). The CDR3 totals 14 residues. The chain's CDR3 is CSARTGPLYHEQFF. CDR3 in DNA: TGCAGTGCTAGGACTGGACCGTTGTACCATGAGCAGTTCTTC.

This clonotype was counted many times. This rearrangement joins TRBV28 to TRBJ1-5; D is undetermined. The germline gives CDR1 MDHEN, CDR2 SYDVKM. Deletions cut 1 base from V and 1 base from J, with 11 bases between. The CDR3 contains 16 residues. The DNA of the CDR3 is TGTGCCAGCAGTTTATCGGGCAGTACAAGCAATCAGCCCCAGCATTTT. It is translated as CASSLSGSTSNQPQHF.

This clonotype was seen at least ten times. The chain couples TRBV27 to TRBJ1-4; D perhaps matches TRBD1 (5 bases). V lost 5 bases to trimming and J lost 8 bases, with 15 bases between them. The CDR3 length is 14 residues. The germline CDR1 and CDR2 sequences are MNHEY and SMNVEV (reference sequence). The CDR3: CASSESGNVEKLFF. In DNA form, the CDR3 reads TGTGCCAGCAGTGAGTCAGGGAACGTCGAAAAACTGTTTTTT.

There are many counts of this clonotype. J is TRBJ2-2 and V is TRBV3-1; D uncertain. Germline-derived CDR1 and CDR2 are LGHDT and YNNKEL (reference sequence). The CDR3 runs 12 residues. V was cut by 2 bases and J by 6 bases, with 4 bases left in between. This CDR3 reads CASSQLSGELFF. For the CDR3, the DNA is TGTGCCAGCAGCCAATTGTCCGGGGAGCTGTTTTTT.

The table lists this clonotype with many counts. V usage is TRBV29-1 and J usage is TRBJ2-1; possible D gene TRBD1, 6 bases. This CDR3 has 16 amino acids. CDR1 and CDR2 from the germline V gene are SQVTM and ANQGSEA. The V and J ends lost 3 bases and 3 bases respectively, with 18 bases between them. The CDR3 is CSVEAPRGPFYNEQFF. The CDR3 DNA follows: TGCAGCGTTGAGGCCCCCAGGGGTCCCTTCTACAATGAGCAGTTCTTC.

The chain couples TRBV29-1 to TRBJ2-1; no firm D call. CDR3 length equals 9 residues. V shed 3 bases and J shed 8 bases, with 2 bases lying between them. The germline V gene encodes CDR1 SQVTM and CDR2 ANQGSEA. The CDR3 nucleotides are TGCAGCGTTGATGATGAGCAGTTCTTC. It codes for CSVDDEQFF.

At least ten counts were recorded for this clonotype. The chain carries TRBV29-1 and TRBJ2-5, with D unresolved. Trimming shortened V by 4 bases and J by 0 bases, and 3 bases separated the two germline ends. This CDR3 is 11 amino acids long. Germline V lookup: CDR1 SQVTM, CDR2 ANQGSEA. The CDR3 region is CSVVYQETQYF. CDR3 nucleotide sequence: TGCAGCGTTGTATACCAAGAGACCCAGTACTTC.

V gene TRBV5-5 combines with J gene TRBJ1-1, with D hard to call. V was shortened by 3 bases and J by 3 bases, with 18 bases between the two germline ends. CDR1 and CDR2 from the germline V gene are SGHKS and YYEKEE (reference sequence). The CDR3 has 16 residues. The CDR3 spells CASSSRAPPDYTEAFF. The CDR3, as DNA: TGTGCCAGCAGCTCTAGGGCCCCACCGGATTACACTGAAGCTTTCTTT.

This clonotype showed up many times. This sequence joins TRBV10-3 and TRBJ2-7; 10 bases align to TRBD1. The CDR3 is 16 amino acids. V lost 7 bases to trimming and J lost 2 bases; unmatched junction nucleotides: 11. CDR1 ENHRY and CDR2 SYGVKD come from the germline V gene. CDR3 nucleotide sequence: TGTGCCATCATCCAAGCTGGACAGGGGGAGACCTACGAGCAGTACGTC. Its protein product is CAIIQAGQGETYEQYV.

This clonotype has at least ten counts. The V and J genes are TRBV29-1 and TRBJ2-1; TRBD2 aligns across 11 bases. Germline lookup yields CDR1 SQVTM and CDR2 ANQGSEA. V shed 1 base, J shed 7 bases, and the junction held 3 bases outside the gene matches. CDR3 length: 14 residues. CDR3 DNA: TGCAGCGTTGAAGGAACTAGCGGGAGAAATGAGCAGTTCTTC. Translated, it gives CSVEGTSGRNEQFF.